The sequence of this T cell receptor beta chain was determined in a study of T cells in Graves' hyperthyroidism and ophthalmopathy. Overall study findings and caveats: Stable hyperthyroidism and ophthalmopathy were separated using 13 V-J signatures. Ophthalmopathy was predicted by the model a median of roughly 6.6 months ahead of onset.

Amplification yielded TCR beta CDR3 regions, with RNA transcripts as the source. In the first-round RT-PCR of the TCR CDR3, the HTBI primer set was used. TCRdb re-analysed the multiplex PCR reads in MiXCR, keeping a single row per CDR3 protein. The data show under 600,000 distinct CDR3 sequences, roughly 15% seen once. This clonotype occurred many times. Its antigen is unidentified. J lost 3 bases, V lost 0 bases, and 3 bases had no gene match. Germline CDR1 is SGHTA and CDR2 is FQGNSA. This CDR3 contains 15 residues. Ophthalmopathy in the patients scored at least 3 on Clinical Activity Score and at least 4 on NOSPECS grade, lasting under 3 months. Patients having uncontrolled infection, another autoimmune disease, pregnancy or lactation were not included.

Material for sequencing was blood. The receptor comes from a middle-aged woman with Graves' ophthalmopathy. The chain is built from TRBV7-2 and TRBJ2-7, with 9 positions matching TRBD1. The CDR3: CASSLATGQGYEQYF. CDR3 coding DNA: TGTGCCAGCAGCTTAGCTACGGGACAGGGCTACGAGCAGTACTTC.